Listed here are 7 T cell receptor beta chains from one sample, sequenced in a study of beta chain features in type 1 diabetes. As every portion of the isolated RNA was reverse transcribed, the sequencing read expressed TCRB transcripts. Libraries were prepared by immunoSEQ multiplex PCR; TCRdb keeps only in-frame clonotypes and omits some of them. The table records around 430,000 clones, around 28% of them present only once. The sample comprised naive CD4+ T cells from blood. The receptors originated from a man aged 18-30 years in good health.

CDR3 DNA sequence: TGTGCCATCACCCTAGCGGTCACAGATACGCAGTATTTT. This translates into CAITLAVTDTQYF. The chain is built from TRBV10-3 and TRBJ2-3; the match to TRBD2 covers 7 bases. The CDR3 is 13 amino acids. CDR1 and CDR2 (germline): ENHRY, SYGVKD. The ends lost 7 bases at V and 2 bases at J; junction bases unmatched: 3.

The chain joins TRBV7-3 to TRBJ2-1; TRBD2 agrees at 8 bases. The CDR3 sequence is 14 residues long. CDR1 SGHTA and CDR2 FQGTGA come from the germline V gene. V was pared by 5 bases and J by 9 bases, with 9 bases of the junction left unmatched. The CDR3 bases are TGTGCCAGCAGCCCGGGACTAGAACGGTCTGAGCAGTTCTTC. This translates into CASSPGLERSEQFF.

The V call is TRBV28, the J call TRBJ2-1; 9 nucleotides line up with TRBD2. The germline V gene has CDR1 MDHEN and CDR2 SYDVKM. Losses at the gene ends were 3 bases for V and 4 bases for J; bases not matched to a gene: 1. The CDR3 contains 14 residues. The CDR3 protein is CASSFAGGYNEQFF. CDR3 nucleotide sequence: TGTGCCAGCAGTTTTGCGGGAGGGTACAATGAGCAGTTCTTC.

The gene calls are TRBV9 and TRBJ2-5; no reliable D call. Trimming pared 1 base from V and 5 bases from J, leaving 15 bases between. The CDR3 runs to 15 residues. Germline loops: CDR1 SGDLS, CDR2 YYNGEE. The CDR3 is CASSVNPLGDETQYF. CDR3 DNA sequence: TGTGCCAGCAGCGTAAACCCCCTCGGTGACGAGACCCAGTACTTC.

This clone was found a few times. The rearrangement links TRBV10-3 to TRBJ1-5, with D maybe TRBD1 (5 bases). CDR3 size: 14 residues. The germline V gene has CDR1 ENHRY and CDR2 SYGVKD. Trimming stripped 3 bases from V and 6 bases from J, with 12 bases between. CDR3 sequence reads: CAISDRGEGQPQHF. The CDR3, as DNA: TGTGCCATCAGTGATAGGGGCGAGGGTCAGCCCCAGCATTTT.

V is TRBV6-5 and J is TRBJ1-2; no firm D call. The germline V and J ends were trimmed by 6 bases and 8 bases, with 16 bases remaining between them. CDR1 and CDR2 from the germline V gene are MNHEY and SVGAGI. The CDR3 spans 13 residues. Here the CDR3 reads CASSPPGLGGYTF. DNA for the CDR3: TGTGCCAGCAGCCCCCCGGGATTAGGAGGCTACACCTTC.

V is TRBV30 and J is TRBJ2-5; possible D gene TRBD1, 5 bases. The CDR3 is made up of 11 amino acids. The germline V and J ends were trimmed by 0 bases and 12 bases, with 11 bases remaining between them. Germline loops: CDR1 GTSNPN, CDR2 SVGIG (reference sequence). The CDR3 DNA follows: TGTGCCTGGAGTGTACGCAGGGAAGAGTACTTC. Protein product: CAWSVRREEYF.